This T cell receptor (beta chain) was found in a study of identical twins. Regarding the study as a whole: Invariant T cells like MAIT and iNKT could partly confound the zero-insertion analyses.

Per germline, CDR1 SEHNR and CDR2 FQNEAQ (reference sequence). The V gene end was trimmed by 5 bases and the J gene end by 2 bases; junction bases not matched to a gene: 15. This CDR3 is built from 18 residues. This clonotype was seen more than once but under ten times. Its antigen is unknown. A universal primer binding site was introduced by template switching. The final cDNA contained unique molecular identifiers. From the 5' RACE reads, TCRdb called clonotypes with MiXCR, one entry per CDR3 protein. The sample includes about 250,000 distinct CDR3 sequences, about 8.9% of them seen just once. This sample was also put to use in a study of yellow fever vaccine responses in identical twins.

Sequencing input: CD8+ T cells sorted from blood. The chain recombines TRBV7-9 with TRBJ2-3, with 8 bases matching TRBD2. This TCR was sampled from a woman aged 18-29 years in good health. The CDR3 nucleotides are TGTGCCAGCAGCGCAGTCATAGCGGGGACTACCCACACAGATACGCAGTATTTT. Protein sequence: CASSAVIAGTTHTDTQYF.